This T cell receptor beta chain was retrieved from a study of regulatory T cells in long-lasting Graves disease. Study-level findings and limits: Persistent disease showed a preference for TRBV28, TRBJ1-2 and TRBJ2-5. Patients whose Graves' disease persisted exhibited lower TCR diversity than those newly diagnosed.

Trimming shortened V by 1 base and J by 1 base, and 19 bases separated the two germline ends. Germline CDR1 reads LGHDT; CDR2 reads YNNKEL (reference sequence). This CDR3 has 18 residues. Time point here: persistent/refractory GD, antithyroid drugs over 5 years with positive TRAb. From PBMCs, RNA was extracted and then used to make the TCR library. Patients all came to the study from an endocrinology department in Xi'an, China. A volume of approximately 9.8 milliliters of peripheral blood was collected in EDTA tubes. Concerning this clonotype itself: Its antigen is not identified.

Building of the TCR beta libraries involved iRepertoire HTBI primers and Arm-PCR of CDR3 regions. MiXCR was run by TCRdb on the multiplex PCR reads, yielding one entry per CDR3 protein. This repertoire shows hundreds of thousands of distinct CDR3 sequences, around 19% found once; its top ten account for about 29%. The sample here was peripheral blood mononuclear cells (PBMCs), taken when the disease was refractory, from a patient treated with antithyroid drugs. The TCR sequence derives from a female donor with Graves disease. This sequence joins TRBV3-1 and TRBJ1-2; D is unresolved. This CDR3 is CASSQVGRKGKDNYGYTF. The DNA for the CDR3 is TGTGCCAGCAGCCAAGTAGGTCGAAAAGGAAAAGATAACTATGGCTACACCTTC.